One sample yielded the 2 T cell receptor beta chains listed below, sequenced in a study of tumor and adjacent non-tumor tissue in lung cancer. TCRbeta libraries were built with three rounds of nested PCR, modified from ARM-PCR. TCRdb passed the multiplex PCR reads through MiXCR, listing each CDR3 protein once. The top ten clones hold 10% to 15% of a sample with 120,000 or so distinct CDR3 sequences, approximately 71% of them seen once. RNA was extracted from bulk tissue without any cell sorting. Sample: lung tumor tissue. Every receptor here comes from a man aged 25-45 years with non-small cell lung cancer.

The chain couples TRBV6-2 or TRBV6-3 to TRBJ2-7, with TRBD2 identical over 9 bases. J gave up 6 bases and V 9 bases, and 9 bases lay outside the gene matches. CDR1 is MNHEY and CDR2 is SVGEGT in the germline V gene. The CDR3 runs to 13 residues. CDR3 region: CARSPSGTSEQYF. CDR3 sequence (DNA): TGTGCCAGGTCACCTAGCGGGACCAGCGAGCAGTACTTC.

In the case of this clonotype: The junction departs from germline at one end; a sequencing error may be responsible. The chain employs TRBV4-1 and TRBJ1-5; no clear D gene. The CDR3 consists of 15 residues. Germline CDR1 and CDR2: MGHRA and YSYEKL. The CDR3 coding sequence is TGCGCCAACAGCCAAGATCTGGGCTCTAATCTGCCCCAGCATTTT. Its translation is CANSQDLGSNLPQHF.